The 16 T cell receptor beta chains given below trace back to one sample, sequenced in a study of blood T cells in healthy people across ages. Then a second PCR, running roughly 7 to 11 cycles, was carried out with a sample-barcoded 5' primer and a J-beta primer mix. A single record per CDR3 protein comes from TCRdb applying MiXCR to the 5' RACE reads. The table has around 750,000 distinct CDR3 sequences, 53% seen once. Sequencing was done on a sample of blood. The receptor source for this set is a man older than 75 in good health.

This clonotype was counted only a few times. The CDR3 sequence is CASSLAGDGSNEQFF. The DNA of the CDR3 is TGCGCCAGCAGCCTTGCGGGAGATGGAAGCAATGAGCAGTTCTTC. The rearrangement uses TRBV5-1 and TRBJ2-1; TRBD2 agrees at 7 bases. Germline V gene sequence: CDR1 SGHRS, CDR2 YFSETQ. The V segment lost 4 bases and the J segment 6 bases; nucleotides outside the gene matches: 10. The CDR3 is 15 residues long.

This rearrangement joins TRBV20-1 to TRBJ2-7, with TRBD2 matching over 11 bases. This CDR3 is 18 amino acids long. The V gene end was trimmed by 4 bases and the J gene end by 0 bases; junction bases not matched to a gene: 14. The V gene's germline CDR1 is DFQATT and CDR2 SNEGSKA (reference sequence). This CDR3 is CSAKRGSGRVPVSYEQYF. The CDR3 nucleotides read TGCAGTGCTAAGAGAGGTAGCGGGAGGGTGCCTGTCTCCTACGAGCAGTACTTC.

The chain joins TRBV7-2 to TRBJ2-5; D remains unclear. V was shortened by 3 bases and J by 4 bases, with 18 bases between the two germline ends. This CDR3 is 16 amino acids long. Germline V gene sequence: CDR1 SGHTA, CDR2 FQGNSA. The CDR3 region is CASSFLGGARGETQYF. Here the CDR3 DNA reads TGTGCCAGCAGCTTTCTAGGTGGAGCGAGAGGAGAGACCCAGTACTTC.

The V call is TRBV2, the J call TRBJ2-3; D is unresolved. Germline V lookup: CDR1 SNHLY, CDR2 FYNNEI. This CDR3 spans 13 amino acids. Trimming pared 2 bases from V and 4 bases from J, leaving 7 bases between. DNA for the CDR3: TGTGCCAGCAGTGAACCCATTCCAGATACGCAGTATTTT. Translation gives CASSEPIPDTQYF.

The rearrangement joins TRBV20-1 to TRBJ2-7, with D possibly TRBD1 on 6 matching bases. V was pared by 1 base and J by 4 bases, with 11 bases between. Germline assignment: CDR1 DFQATT and CDR2 SNEGSKA (reference sequence). The CDR3 runs 13 residues. The CDR3 sequence: CSARAGRGYEQYF. CDR3 nucleotides: TGCAGTGCTAGAGCGGGCAGGGGATACGAGCAGTACTTC.

The chain is built from TRBV5-5 and TRBJ2-7; 7 bases agree with TRBD1. Looked up from germline, CDR1 is SGHKS and CDR2 is YYEKEE (reference sequence). The CDR3 runs to 14 residues. The V segment lost 6 bases and the J segment 6 bases; nucleotides outside the gene matches: 12. For the CDR3, the DNA is TGTGCCAGCACCCTGACAGGGACCGCGGGCGAGCAGTACTTC. Its protein is CASTLTGTAGEQYF.

The chain employs TRBV29-1 and TRBJ2-5, with D perhaps TRBD1 (5 bases). The V gene's germline CDR1 is SQVTM and CDR2 ANQGSEA. The V end was cut by 7 bases, the J end by 4 bases, with 19 bases between. The CDR3 has 14 amino acids. This CDR3 reads CSARWPQGGETQYF. Written as DNA, the CDR3 is TGCAGCGCTCGATGGCCCCAGGGTGGAGAGACCCAGTACTTC.

J is TRBJ1-2 and V is TRBV3-1, with TRBD1 as a possible D gene (5 bases). Trimming stripped 0 bases from V and 6 bases from J, with 14 bases between. CDR1 and CDR2 from the germline V gene are LGHDT and YNNKEL (reference sequence). The CDR3 has 15 residues. The CDR3 bases are TGTGCCAGCAGCCAAGAAGCGGGACCCCGAGATGGCTACACCTTC. This encodes CASSQEAGPRDGYTF. Full variable domain (rest looked up from reference TRBV3-1 and TRBJ1-2): DTAVSQTPKYLVTQMGNDKSIKCEQNLGHDTMYWYKQDSKKFLKIMFSYNNKELIINETVPNRFSPKSPDKAHLNLHINSLELGDSAVYFCASSQEAGPRDGYTFGSGTRLTVV.

This clonotype was seen more than once but under ten times. The chain has TRBV7-8 and TRBJ2-7, with D maybe TRBD2 (5 bases). CDR3 size: 13 residues. Germline CDR1 is SGHVS and CDR2 is FQNEAQ. Between the trimmed V and J ends, which lost 1 base and 4 bases, there was a span of 8 bases. CDR3 DNA sequence: TGTGCCAGCAGCTTAGGCAGCGGATACGAGCAGTACTTC. Protein product: CASSLGSGYEQYF. Full variable domain (rest looked up from reference TRBV7-8 and TRBJ2-7): GAGVSQSPRYKVAKRGQDVALRCDPISGHVSLFWYQQALGQGPEFLTYFQNEAQLDKSGLPSDRFFAERPEGSVSTLKIQRTQQEDSAVYLCASSLGSGYEQYFGPGTRLTVT.

The chain employs TRBV4-1 and TRBJ1-5; 9 positions match TRBD1. Trimming took 1 base from V and 6 from J; bases not matched to a gene: 4. This CDR3 contains 15 residues. Germline V gene lookup returns CDR1 MGHRA and CDR2 YSYEKL. CDR3 region: CASSQADRGAQPQHF. The CDR3 DNA reads TGCGCCAGCAGCCAAGCGGACAGGGGAGCTCAGCCCCAGCATTTT.

This clonotype appeared a few times. The gene calls are TRBV20-1 and TRBJ2-1; no definite D call. Germline loops: CDR1 DFQATT, CDR2 SNEGSKA (reference sequence). V gave up 3 bases and J gave up 4 bases, with 7 bases separating them. The CDR3 is made up of 12 amino acids. CDR3 loop: CSASPRYNEQFF. CDR3 in DNA: TGCAGTGCTAGCCCCCGTTACAATGAGCAGTTCTTC.

The chain is built from TRBV5-4 and TRBJ2-7, with no clear D. TRBJ2-5 explains the end of the DNA better; the J call may be wrong. CDR3 length equals 14 residues. Looked up from germline, CDR1 is SGHNT and CDR2 is YYREEE (reference sequence). DNA of the CDR3: TGTGCCAGCAGCTCGACCCAGCGAGAAGAGACCCAGTACTTC. Translating gives CASSSTQREETQYF.

The chain couples TRBV27 to TRBJ2-7; tentative D call: TRBD2 (5 bases). V lost 11 bases and J lost 0, with 17 bases in between. CDR1 is MNHEY and CDR2 is SMNVEV in the germline V gene (reference sequence). The CDR3 contains 14 residues. The CDR3 DNA reads TGTGCCGGAAAAGAGAGGGCCAGCTCCTACGAGCAGTACTTC. Its translation: CAGKERASSYEQYF.

This clonotype was found once. The chain links TRBV11-2 to TRBJ2-4; D is perhaps TRBD2 (5 bases). Looked up from germline, CDR1 is SGHAT and CDR2 is FQNNGV. The length of the CDR3 is 15 residues. Between the trimmed V and J ends, which lost 5 bases and 13 bases, there was a span of 24 bases. The CDR3 region is CASSLLSGLSGEQYF. CDR3 DNA sequence: TGTGCCAGCAGCCTACTCTCGGGGTTGTCGGGTGAGCAGTACTTC.

This clonotype occurred a few times. The chain uses TRBV28 and TRBJ1-1; no reliable D call. The germline V gene has CDR1 MDHEN and CDR2 SYDVKM. V was trimmed by 1 base and J by 5 bases, leaving 23 bases between them. The CDR3 totals 18 residues. Written as DNA, the CDR3 is TGTGCCAGCAGTTTATCGGTCGCGCTTCGGCAGAGAGGGACTGAAGCTTTCTTT. The encoded protein is CASSLSVALRQRGTEAFF.

The chain couples TRBV27 to TRBJ2-3, with 7 bases identical to TRBD1. The CDR3 contains 13 residues. CDR1 is MNHEY and CDR2 is SMNVEV in the germline V gene (reference sequence). V dropped 6 bases and J dropped 6; count of bases not matched to a gene: 6. The CDR3 spells CASSGQAQDTQYF. For the CDR3, the DNA is TGTGCCAGCAGCGGACAGGCCCAGGATACGCAGTATTTT.